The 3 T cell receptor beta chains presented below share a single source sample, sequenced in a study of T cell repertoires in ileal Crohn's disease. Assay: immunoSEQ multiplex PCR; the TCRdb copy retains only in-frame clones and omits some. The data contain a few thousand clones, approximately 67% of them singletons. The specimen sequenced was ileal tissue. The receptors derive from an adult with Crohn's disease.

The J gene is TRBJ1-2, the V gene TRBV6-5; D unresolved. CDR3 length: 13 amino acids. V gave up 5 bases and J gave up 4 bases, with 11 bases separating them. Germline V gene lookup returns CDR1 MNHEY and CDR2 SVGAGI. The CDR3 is CASSPPGFYGYTF. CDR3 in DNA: TGTGCCAGCAGTCCTCCGGGATTCTATGGCTACACCTTC.

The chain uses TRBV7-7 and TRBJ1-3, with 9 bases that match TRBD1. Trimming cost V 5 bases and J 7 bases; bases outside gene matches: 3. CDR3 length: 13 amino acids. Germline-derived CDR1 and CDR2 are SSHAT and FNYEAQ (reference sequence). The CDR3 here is CASSRDRGNTIYF. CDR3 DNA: TGTGCCAGCAGCCGCGACAGGGGGAACACCATATATTTT.

In DNA, the CDR3 is TGTGCCAGCGGGCCTATTGGCTTCAGCTCCTACGAGCAGTACTTC. Its protein is CASGPIGFSSYEQYF. This chain connects TRBV27 to TRBJ2-7; D gene uncertain. V gave up 8 bases and J gave up 0 bases, with 17 bases separating them. Germline CDR1 MNHEY, CDR2 SMNVEV (reference sequence). This CDR3 spans 15 amino acids.